This note documents a single T cell receptor beta chain sequence. The source of the sample is a study of cytomegalovirus exposure and HLA in healthy donors. Study-wide background: Inside one of the first data releases sat around 80 million unique TCRs taken from HLA-typed donors.

The CDR3 runs 14 residues. Per germline, CDR1 LNHDA and CDR2 SQIVND (reference sequence). J was trimmed by 12 bases and V by 6 bases; bases with no gene match: 7. The PCR used 60 Vbeta and 13 Jbeta primers. TCRdb's table, derived via immunoSEQ multiplex PCR, lists solely in-frame clones and lacks some. The table records 200,000 to 250,000 clones, 70% to 90% of them present only once. Sequencing input: PBMCs. This clonotype originated in a human donor in good health. The chain carries TRBV19 and TRBJ2-1; 14 nucleotides match TRBD2. The CDR3 bases are TGTGCCAGTAGCGGGACTAGCGGGAGCGGGGGGCAGTTCTTC. This translates into CASSGTSGSGGQFF.